This entry features one T cell receptor (beta chain) sequence. The target antigen is unknown. This sample stems from a study of identifying expanded T cells in peripheral blood. Broader study findings: Differentially abundant clones: roughly 1.3 between replicates, approximately 15 at approximately two weeks, less than 25 at four. Clone count variance between roughly 2-week samples rose with total template count.

Germline V CDR1 and CDR2: MGHRA, YSYEKL. The V and J ends lost 2 bases and 1 base respectively, with 14 bases between them. This CDR3 comprises 16 residues. Some clones are missing from TCRdb's copy, which holds only in-frame ones; the method was immunoSEQ multiplex PCR. The profile covers around 47,000 clones, with approximately 80% appearing a single time and 13% to 15% taken by the ten largest. V usage is TRBV4-1 and J usage is TRBJ2-5; weak D call: TRBD1 (5 bases). Sequencing input: blood. The receptor was isolated from a person aged 18 to 70 in good health. CDR3 region: CASSQFTTEIQETQYF. The CDR3 region has the DNA TGCGCCAGCAGCCAATTCACGACAGAAATCCAAGAGACCCAGTACTTC.